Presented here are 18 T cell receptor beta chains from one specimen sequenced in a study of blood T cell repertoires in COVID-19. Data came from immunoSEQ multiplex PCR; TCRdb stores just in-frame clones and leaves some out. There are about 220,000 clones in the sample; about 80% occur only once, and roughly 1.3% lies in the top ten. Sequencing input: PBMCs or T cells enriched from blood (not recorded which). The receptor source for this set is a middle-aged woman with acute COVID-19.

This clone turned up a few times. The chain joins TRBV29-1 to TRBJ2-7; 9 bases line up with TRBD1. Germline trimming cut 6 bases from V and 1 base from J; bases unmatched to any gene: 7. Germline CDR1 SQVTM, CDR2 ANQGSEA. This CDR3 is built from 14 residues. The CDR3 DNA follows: TGCAGCGTCCTCAAGACAGGGGGGTCCTACGAGCAGTACTTC. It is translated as CSVLKTGGSYEQYF.

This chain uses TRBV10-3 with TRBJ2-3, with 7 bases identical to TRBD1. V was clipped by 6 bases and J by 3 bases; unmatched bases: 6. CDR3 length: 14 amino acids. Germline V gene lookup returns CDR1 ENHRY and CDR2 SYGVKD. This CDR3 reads CAISTGQSTDTQYF. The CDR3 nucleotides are TGTGCCATCAGCACGGGACAGTCGACAGATACGCAGTATTTT.

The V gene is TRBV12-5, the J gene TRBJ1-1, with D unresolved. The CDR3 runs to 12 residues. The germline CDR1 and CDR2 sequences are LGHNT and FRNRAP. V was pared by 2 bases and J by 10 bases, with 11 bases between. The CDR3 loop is CASGLSDSSAFF. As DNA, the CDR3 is TGTGCTAGTGGTTTGTCCGACTCATCAGCTTTCTTT.

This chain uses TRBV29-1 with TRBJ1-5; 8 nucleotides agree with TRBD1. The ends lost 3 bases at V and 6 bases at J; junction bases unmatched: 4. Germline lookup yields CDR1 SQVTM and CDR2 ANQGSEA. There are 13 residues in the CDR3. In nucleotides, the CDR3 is TGCAGCGTTGAGACAGGGGAAGGTCAGCCCCAGCATTTT. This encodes CSVETGEGQPQHF.

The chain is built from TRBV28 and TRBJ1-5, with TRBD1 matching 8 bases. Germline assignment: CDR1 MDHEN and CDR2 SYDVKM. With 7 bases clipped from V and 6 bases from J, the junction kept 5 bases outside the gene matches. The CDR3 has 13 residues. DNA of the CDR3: TGTGCCAGCACCCCAGGGGGCGGTCAGCCCCAGCATTTT. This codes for CASTPGGGQPQHF.

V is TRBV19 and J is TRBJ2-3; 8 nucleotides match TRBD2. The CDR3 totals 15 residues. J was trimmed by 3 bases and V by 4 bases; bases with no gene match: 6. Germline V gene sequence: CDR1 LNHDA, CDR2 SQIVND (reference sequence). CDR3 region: CASSTPGGTTDTQYF. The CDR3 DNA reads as TGTGCCAGTAGTACCCCGGGGGGGACTACAGATACGCAGTATTTT.

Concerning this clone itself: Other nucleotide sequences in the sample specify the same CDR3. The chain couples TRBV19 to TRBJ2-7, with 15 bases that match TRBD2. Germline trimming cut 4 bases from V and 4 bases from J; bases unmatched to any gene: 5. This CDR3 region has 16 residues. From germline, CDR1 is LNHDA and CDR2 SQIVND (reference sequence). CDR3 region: CASSTRTSGRAYEQYF. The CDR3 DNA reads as TGTGCCAGTAGTACGAGGACTAGCGGGAGGGCTTACGAGCAGTACTTC.

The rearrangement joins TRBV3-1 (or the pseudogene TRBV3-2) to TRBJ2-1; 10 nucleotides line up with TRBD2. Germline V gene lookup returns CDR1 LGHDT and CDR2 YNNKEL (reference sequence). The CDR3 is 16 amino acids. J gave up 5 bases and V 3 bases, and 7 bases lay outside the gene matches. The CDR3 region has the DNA TGTGCCAGCAGCCATCCCCTAGCGGGGGTGAACAATGAGCAGTTCTTC. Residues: CASSHPLAGVNNEQFF.

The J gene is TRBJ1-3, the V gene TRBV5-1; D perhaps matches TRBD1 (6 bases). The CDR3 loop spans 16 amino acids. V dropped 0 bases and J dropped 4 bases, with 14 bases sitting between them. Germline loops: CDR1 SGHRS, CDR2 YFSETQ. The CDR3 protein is CASSLVGYREGNTIYF. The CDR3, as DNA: TGCGCCAGCAGCTTGGTGGGATACAGGGAAGGAAACACCATATATTTT.

Here the CDR3 DNA reads TGTGCCAGCAGCTTAGCAGGGGGGGCTGCTGGGGCCAACGTCCTGACTTTC. It is translated as CASSLAGGAAGANVLTF. The chain links TRBV7-2 to TRBJ2-6; maybe TRBD2 (7 bases). The CDR3 has 17 amino acids. In germline, CDR1 is SGHTA, CDR2 FQGNSA. Trimming pared 0 bases from V and 2 bases from J, leaving 11 bases between.

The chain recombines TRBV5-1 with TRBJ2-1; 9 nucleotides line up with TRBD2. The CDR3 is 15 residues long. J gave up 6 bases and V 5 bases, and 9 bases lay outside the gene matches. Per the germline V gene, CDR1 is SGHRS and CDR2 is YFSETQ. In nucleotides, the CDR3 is TGCGCCAGCAGTCCGCCGGGACTAGCTTTCAATGAGCAGTTCTTC. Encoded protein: CASSPPGLAFNEQFF.

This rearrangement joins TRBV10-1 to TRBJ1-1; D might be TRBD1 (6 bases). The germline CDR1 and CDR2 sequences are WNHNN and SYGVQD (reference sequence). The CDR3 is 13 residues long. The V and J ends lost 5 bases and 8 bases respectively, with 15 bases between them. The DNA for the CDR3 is TGCGCCAGCAGTAACGGACAGCCTTTGGAAGCTTTCTTT. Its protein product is CASSNGQPLEAFF.

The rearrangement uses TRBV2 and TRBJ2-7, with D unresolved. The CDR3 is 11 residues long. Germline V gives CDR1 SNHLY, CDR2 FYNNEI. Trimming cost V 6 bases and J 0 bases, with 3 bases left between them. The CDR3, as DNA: TGTGCCAGCAGCGGCTCCTACGAGCAGTACTTC. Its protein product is CASSGSYEQYF.

This CDR3 reads CASSAGTGNFGYTF. Written as DNA, the CDR3 is TGTGCCAGCAGCGCCGGGACAGGGAATTTCGGCTACACCTTC. The chain is built from TRBV9 and TRBJ1-2; 9 bases align to TRBD1. V was clipped by 3 bases and J by 8 bases; unmatched bases: 8. Germline V gives CDR1 SGDLS, CDR2 YYNGEE. The CDR3 covers 14 residues.

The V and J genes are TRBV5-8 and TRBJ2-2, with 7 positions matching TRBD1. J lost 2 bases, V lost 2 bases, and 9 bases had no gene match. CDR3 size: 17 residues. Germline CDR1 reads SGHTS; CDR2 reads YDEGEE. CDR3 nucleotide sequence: TGTGCCAGCAGCTTCCGGGACAGAGCATTAAACACCGGGGAGCTGTTTTTT. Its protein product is CASSFRDRALNTGELFF.

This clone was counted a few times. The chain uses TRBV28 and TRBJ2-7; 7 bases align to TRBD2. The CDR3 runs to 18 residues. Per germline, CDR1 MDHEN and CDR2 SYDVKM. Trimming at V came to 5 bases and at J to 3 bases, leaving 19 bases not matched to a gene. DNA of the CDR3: TGTGCCAGCAGTACCAGTCCCGGAGCGGGGAAAGGAGGCTACGAGCAGTACTTC. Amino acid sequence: CASSTSPGAGKGGYEQYF.

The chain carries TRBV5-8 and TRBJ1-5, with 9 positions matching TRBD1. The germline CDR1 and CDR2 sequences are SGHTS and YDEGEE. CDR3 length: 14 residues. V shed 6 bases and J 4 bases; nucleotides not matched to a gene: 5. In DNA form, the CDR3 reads TGTGCCAGCAACCCAGGACAGGGGAATCAGCCCCAGCATTTT. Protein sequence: CASNPGQGNQPQHF.

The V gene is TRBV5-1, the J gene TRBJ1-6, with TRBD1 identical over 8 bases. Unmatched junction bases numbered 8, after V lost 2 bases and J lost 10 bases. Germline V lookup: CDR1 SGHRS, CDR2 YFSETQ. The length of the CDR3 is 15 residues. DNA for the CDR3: TGCGCCAGCAGCTTCCACGACAGGGGTTTATCACCCCTCCACTTT. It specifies CASSFHDRGLSPLHF. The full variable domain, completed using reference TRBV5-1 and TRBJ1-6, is KAGVTQTPRYLIKTRGQQVTLSCSPISGHRSVSWYQQTPGQGLQFLFEYFSETQRNKGNFPGRFSGRQFSNSRSEMNVSTLELGDSALYLCASSFHDRGLSPLHFGNGTRLTVT.